This T cell receptor beta chain was observed in a study of blood T cell repertoires in COVID-19. Overall study context: Donors in the United States, Italy and Spain gave samples during acute or convalescent COVID-19.

CDR1 SGDLS and CDR2 YYNGEE come from the germline V gene. V was cut by 3 bases and J by 5 bases, with 12 bases left in between. CDR3 length: 15 residues. Assay used: immunoSEQ multiplex PCR; TCRdb lists only in-frame clones, some missing. In the table there are around 130,000 clones, approximately 77% of which are singletons. The sample taken for sequencing was peripheral blood. The chain couples TRBV9 to TRBJ1-6, with a weak D call TRBD1 (6 bases). This receptor was obtained from a human donor in a cohort sampled during active COVID-19. The CDR3 loop reads CASSAATGNNSPLHF. The CDR3 DNA reads TGTGCCAGCAGCGCAGCAACAGGGAATAATTCACCCCTCCACTTT.